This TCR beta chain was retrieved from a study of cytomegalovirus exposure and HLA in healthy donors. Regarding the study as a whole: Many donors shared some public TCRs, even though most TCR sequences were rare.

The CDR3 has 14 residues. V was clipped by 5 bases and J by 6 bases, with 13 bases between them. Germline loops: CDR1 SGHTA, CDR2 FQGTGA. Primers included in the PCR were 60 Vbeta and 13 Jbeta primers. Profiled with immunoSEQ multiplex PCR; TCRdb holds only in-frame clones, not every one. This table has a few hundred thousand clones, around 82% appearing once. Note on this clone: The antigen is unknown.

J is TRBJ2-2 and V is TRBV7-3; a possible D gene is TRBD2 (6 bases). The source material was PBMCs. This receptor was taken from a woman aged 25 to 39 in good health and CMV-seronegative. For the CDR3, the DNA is TGTGCCAGCAGCCCCGGAGGGGCGGCCGGGGAGCTGTTTTTT. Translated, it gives CASSPGGAAGELFF.